This T cell receptor (beta chain) was captured by sequencing in a study of molecular identifiers for immune sequencing clone quantification. Turning to the study itself: Four of five splits of RNA from roughly 20,000 or 100,000 naive CD8 cells were sequenced in replicates.

Looked up from germline, CDR1 is LNHDA and CDR2 is SQIVND (reference sequence). The V and J ends lost 9 bases and 1 base respectively, with 8 bases between them. The length of the CDR3 is 12 residues. This clonotype was detected a few times. Sorted cell numbers of about 19,000 to 1,000,000, with 10%, 30% or 50% RNA, served as input for naive CD8 libraries. Previously reported methods and listed TCR primers produced the bulk TCR libraries. TCRdb re-analysed the PCR reads in MiXCR, keeping a single row per CDR3 protein. The data show hundreds of thousands of distinct CDR3 sequences, with roughly a quarter seen just once and about 0.74% held by the top ten.

The chain joins TRBV19 to TRBJ2-3; the D is unclear. The sequenced sample was naive CD8+ T cells from blood, with Jurkat cell RNA spiked in. Described subset: FACS-sorted CD8+CD4-CCR7+CD45RA+ naive T cells. This clonotype was obtained from a human donor in good health. Some libraries in this study had Jurkat cell RNA spiked in. The CDR3 reads CARAEGTDTQYF. The CDR3, as DNA: TGTGCCAGAGCCGAGGGCACAGATACGCAGTATTTT.